The source of this T cell receptor (beta chain) is a study of OX40 agonist ivuxolimab in advanced cancers. Study-level background: Patients enrolled in dose escalation were diagnosed with hepatocellular carcinoma, melanoma, renal cell or head and neck cancer.

V gave up 4 bases and J gave up 3 bases, with 16 bases separating them. The CDR3 spans 15 residues. Germline-derived CDR1 and CDR2 are SGHDT and YYEEEE. About this clone itself: Its antigen is unknown.

Measured with immunoSEQ multiplex PCR; TCRdb has only the in-frame clones, and not every one. The sample yields over 45,000 clones, around four fifths seen once. Points from the study as a whole: Expansion of clones was among the lowest in partial responders at 0.1-3.0 mg/kg. By week 6 at 0.1 to 3.0 mg/kg, blood CD4+ and CD8+ T cells had expanded clonally.

This receptor was taken from an adult with an advanced solid tumor such as melanoma, head and neck, liver or kidney cancer. The sample here was CD4+ or CD8+ T cells sorted from blood, taken in a trial of the OX40 agonist ivuxolimab. This chain joins TRBV5-6 and TRBJ2-5; a possible D gene is TRBD1 (6 bases). CDR3 loop: CASSQYYRDEETQYF. DNA of the CDR3: TGTGCCAGCAGCCAGTACTACAGGGATGAAGAGACCCAGTACTTC.